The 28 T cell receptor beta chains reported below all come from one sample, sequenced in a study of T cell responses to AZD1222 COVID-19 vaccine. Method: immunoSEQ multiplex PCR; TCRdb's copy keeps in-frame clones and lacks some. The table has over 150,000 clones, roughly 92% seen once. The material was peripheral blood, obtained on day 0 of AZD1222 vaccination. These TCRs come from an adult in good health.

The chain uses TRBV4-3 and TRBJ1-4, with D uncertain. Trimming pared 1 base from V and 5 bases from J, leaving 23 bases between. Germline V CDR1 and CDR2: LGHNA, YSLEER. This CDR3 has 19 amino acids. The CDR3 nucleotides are TGCGCCAGCAGCCAAGGAAAAGGACGCCAGCTCTGGGTAAATGAAAAACTGTTTTTT. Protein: CASSQGKGRQLWVNEKLFF.

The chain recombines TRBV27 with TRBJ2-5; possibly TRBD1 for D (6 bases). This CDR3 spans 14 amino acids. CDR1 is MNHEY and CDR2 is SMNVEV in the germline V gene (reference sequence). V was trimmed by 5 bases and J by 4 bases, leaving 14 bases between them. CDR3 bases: TGTGCCAGCAGTCCTCACAGGGCAGCAGAGACCCAGTACTTC. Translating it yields CASSPHRAAETQYF.

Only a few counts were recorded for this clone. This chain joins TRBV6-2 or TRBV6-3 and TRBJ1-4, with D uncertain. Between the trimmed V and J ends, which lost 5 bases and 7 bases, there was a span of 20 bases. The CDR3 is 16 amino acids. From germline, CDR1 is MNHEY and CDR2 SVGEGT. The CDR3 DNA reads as TGTGCCAGCAGTCCGAGCACGGGGAGAGTGGTTGAAAAACTGTTTTTT. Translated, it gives CASSPSTGRVVEKLFF.

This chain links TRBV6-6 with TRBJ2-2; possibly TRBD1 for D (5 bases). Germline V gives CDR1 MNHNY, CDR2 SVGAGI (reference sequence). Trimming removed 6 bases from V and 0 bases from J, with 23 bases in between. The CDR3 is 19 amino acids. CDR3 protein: CASSSDRFRLIANTGELFF. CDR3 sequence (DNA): TGTGCCAGCAGCTCCGACAGATTTCGACTTATCGCGAACACCGGGGAGCTGTTTTTT.

In nucleotides, the CDR3 is TGTGCCAGCAGCCAAGATCGACTAGCGGGGGCTGCGACCCAGTACTTC. Its protein product is CASSQDRLAGAATQYF. The rearrangement links TRBV4-2 to TRBJ2-5; 12 nucleotides align to TRBD2. There are 16 residues in the CDR3. J lost 7 bases, V lost 0 bases, and 6 bases had no gene match. The germline V gene has CDR1 LGHNA and CDR2 YNFKEQ.

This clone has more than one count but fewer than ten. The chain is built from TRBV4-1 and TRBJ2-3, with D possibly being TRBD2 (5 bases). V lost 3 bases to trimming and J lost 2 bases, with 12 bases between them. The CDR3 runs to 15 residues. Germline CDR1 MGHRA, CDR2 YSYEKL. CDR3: CASSHPSGITDTQYF. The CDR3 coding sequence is TGCGCCAGCAGCCACCCCAGCGGTATCACAGATACGCAGTATTTT.

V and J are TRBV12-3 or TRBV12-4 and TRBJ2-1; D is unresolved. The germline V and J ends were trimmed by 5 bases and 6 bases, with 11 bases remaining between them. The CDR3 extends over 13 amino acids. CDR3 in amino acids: CASSPSSTNEQFF. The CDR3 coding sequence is TGTGCCAGCAGTCCCTCTTCGACCAATGAGCAGTTCTTC.

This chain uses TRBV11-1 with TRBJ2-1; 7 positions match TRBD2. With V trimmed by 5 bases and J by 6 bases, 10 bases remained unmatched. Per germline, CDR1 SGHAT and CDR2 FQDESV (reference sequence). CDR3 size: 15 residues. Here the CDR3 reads CASSPIRTSGNEQFF. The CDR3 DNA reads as TGTGCCAGCAGCCCAATCAGGACTAGTGGCAATGAGCAGTTCTTC.

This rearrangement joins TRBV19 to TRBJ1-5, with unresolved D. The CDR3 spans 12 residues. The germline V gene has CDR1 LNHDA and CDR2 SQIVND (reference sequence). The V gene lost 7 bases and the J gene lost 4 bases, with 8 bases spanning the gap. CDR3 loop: CASTDGNQPQHF. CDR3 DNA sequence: TGTGCCAGTACCGATGGGAATCAGCCCCAGCATTTT.

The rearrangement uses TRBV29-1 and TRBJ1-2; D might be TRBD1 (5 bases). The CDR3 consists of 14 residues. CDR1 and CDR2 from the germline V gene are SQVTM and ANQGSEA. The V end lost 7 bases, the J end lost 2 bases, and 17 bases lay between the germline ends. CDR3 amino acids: CSAGPGQPNYGYTF. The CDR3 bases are TGCAGCGCGGGCCCGGGGCAGCCAAACTATGGCTACACCTTC.

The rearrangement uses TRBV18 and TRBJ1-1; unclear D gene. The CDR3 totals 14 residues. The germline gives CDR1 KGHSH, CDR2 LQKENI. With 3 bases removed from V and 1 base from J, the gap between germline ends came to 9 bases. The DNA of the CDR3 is TGTGCCAGCTCACCGGACGGGAGGAACACTGAAGCTTTCTTT. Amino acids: CASSPDGRNTEAFF.

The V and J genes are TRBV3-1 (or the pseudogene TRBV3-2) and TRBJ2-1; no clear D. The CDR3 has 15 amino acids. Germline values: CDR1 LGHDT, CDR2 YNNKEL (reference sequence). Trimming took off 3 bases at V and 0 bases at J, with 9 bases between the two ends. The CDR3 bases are TGTGCCAGCAGCCACAGACCCAACTCCTACAATGAGCAGTTCTTC. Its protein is CASSHRPNSYNEQFF.

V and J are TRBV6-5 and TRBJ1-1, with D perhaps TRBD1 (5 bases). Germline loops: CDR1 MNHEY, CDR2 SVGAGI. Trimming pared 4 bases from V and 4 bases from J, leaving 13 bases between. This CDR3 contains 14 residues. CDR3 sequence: CASSSYRRGTEAFF. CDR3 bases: TGTGCCAGCAGTTCGTACAGGAGGGGCACTGAAGCTTTCTTT.

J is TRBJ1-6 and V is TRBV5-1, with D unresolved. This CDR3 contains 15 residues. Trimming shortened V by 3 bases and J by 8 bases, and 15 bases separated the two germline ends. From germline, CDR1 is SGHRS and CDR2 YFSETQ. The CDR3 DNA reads TGCGCCAGCAGCTCTCTCGGAGGGAGGGATTCACCCCTCCACTTT. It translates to CASSSLGGRDSPLHF.

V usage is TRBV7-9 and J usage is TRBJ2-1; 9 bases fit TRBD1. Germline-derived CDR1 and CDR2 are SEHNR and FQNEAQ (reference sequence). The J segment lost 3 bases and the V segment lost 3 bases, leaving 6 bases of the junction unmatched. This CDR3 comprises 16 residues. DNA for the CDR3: TGTGCCAGCAGCTTCGCCGGGACAGGGATCTACAATGAGCAGTTCTTC. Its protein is CASSFAGTGIYNEQFF.

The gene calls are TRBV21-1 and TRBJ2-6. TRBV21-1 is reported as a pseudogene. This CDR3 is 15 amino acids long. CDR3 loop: CASSYKAAGANVLTF. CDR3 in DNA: TGTGCCAGCAGCTATAAGGCAGCCGGGGCCAACGTCCTGACTTTC.

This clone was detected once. CDR3 loop: CASSLGLAGYYEQYF. In DNA form, the CDR3 reads TGCGCCAGCAGCCTGGGACTAGCGGGGTACTACGAGCAGTACTTC. This rearrangement joins TRBV4-1 to TRBJ2-7; 13 bases map to TRBD2. The CDR3 covers 15 residues. Germline V gives CDR1 MGHRA, CDR2 YSYEKL. Trimming took 4 bases from V and 3 from J; bases not matched to a gene: 3.

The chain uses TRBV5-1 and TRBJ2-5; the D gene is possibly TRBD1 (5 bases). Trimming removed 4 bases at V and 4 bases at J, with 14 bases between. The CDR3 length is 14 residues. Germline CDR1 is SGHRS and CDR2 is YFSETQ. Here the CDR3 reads CASSDGAPSETQYF. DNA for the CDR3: TGCGCCAGCAGCGATGGGGCCCCCTCAGAGACCCAGTACTTC.

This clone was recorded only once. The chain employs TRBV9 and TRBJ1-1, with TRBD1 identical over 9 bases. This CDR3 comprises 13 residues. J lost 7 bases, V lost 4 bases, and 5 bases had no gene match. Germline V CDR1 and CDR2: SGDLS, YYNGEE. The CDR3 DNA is TGTGCCAGCAGCACAGGGGGCTTGGGTGAAGCTTTCTTT. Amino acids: CASSTGGLGEAFF.

The DNA for the CDR3 is TGTGCCAGCGCCCGACAGGATAGAGGGGCAGATACGCAGTATTTT. Residues: CASARQDRGADTQYF. The rearrangement links TRBV18 to TRBJ2-3, with a weak D call TRBD1 (6 bases). Deletions cut 8 bases from V and 4 bases from J, with 19 bases between. The germline gives CDR1 KGHSH, CDR2 LQKENI. The length of the CDR3 is 15 residues.

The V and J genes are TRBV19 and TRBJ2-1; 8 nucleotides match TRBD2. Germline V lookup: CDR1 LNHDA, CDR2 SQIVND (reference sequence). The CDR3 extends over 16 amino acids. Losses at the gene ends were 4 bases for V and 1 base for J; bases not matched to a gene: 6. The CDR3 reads CASSTLAGPSYNEQFF. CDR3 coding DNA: TGTGCCAGTAGTACTCTAGCGGGCCCTTCCTACAATGAGCAGTTCTTC.

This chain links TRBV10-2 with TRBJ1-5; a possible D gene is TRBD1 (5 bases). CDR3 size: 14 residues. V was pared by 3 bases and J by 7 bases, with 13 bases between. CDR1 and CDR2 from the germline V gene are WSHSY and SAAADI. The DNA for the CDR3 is TGCGCCAGCAGTGATGCGTTGGGGGGACAGCCCCAGCATTTT. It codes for CASSDALGGQPQHF.

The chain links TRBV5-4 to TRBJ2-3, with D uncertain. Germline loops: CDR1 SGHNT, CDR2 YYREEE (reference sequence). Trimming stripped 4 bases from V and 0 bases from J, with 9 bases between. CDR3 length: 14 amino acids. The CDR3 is CASSGKGSTDTQYF. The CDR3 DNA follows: TGTGCCAGCAGCGGAAAGGGTAGCACAGATACGCAGTATTTT.

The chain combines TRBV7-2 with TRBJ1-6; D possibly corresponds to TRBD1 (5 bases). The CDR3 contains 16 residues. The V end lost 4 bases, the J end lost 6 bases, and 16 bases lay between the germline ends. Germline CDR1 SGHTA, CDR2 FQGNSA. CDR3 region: CASSSTGHPSNSPLHF. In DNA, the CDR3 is TGTGCCAGCAGCTCAACTGGACACCCCAGTAATTCACCCCTCCACTTT.

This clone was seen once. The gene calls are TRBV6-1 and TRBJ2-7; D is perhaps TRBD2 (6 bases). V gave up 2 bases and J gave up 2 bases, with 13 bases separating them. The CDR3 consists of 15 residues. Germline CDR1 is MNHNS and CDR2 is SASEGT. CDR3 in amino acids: CASSERGGTPYEQYF. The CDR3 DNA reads TGTGCCAGCAGTGAACGAGGCGGGACCCCCTACGAGCAGTACTTC.

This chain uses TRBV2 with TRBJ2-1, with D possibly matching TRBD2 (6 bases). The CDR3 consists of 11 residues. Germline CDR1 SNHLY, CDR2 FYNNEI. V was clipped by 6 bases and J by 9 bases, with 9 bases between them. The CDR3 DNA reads TGTGCCAGCAGGCGGGACGTTGAGCAGTTCTTC. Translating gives CASRRDVEQFF.

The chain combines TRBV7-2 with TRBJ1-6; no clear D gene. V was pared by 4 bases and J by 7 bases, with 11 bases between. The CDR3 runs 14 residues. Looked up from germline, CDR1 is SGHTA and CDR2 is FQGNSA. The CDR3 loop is CASSSGVNNSPLHF. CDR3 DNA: TGTGCCAGCAGCTCGGGCGTGAACAATTCACCCCTCCACTTT.

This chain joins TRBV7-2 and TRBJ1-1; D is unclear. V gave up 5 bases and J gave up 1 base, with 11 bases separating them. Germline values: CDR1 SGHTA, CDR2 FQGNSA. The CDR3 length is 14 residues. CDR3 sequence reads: CASSLTITNTEAFF. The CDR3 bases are TGTGCCAGCAGCCTTACAATTACGAACACTGAAGCTTTCTTT.